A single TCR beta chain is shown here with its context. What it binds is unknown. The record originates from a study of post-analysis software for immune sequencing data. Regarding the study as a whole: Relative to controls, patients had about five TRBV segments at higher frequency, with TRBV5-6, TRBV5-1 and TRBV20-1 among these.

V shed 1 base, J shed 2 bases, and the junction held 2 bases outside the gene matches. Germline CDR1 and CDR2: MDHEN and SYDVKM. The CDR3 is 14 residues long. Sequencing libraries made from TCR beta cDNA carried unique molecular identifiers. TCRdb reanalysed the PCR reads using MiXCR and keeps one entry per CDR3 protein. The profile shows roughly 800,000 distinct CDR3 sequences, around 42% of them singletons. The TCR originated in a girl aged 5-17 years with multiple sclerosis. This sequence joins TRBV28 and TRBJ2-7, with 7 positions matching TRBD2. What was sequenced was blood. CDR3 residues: CASSLFGLAYEQYF. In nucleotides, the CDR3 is TGTGCCAGCAGTTTATTTGGACTAGCCTACGAGCAGTACTTC.